This TCR beta chain stems from a study of post-analysis software for immune sequencing data. Whole-study findings and limits: TRBV segments more frequent in patients than in controls numbered a few and included TRBV5-6, TRBV5-1 and TRBV20-1. Patients with multiple sclerosis recorded significantly lower normalized Chao1 diversity than controls, the study found.

Trimming removed 7 bases at V and 7 bases at J, with 22 bases between. Germline CDR1 reads DFQATT; CDR2 reads SNEGSKA (reference sequence). This CDR3 is built from 14 residues. cDNA libraries for TCR beta contained unique molecular identifiers. Each CDR3 protein gets one entry after TCRdb re-called the PCR reads with MiXCR. The sample has 550,000 to 700,000 distinct CDR3 sequences, about 40% seen once. A few counts support this clonotype. Its target is unknown. The receptor was isolated from a girl under 18 with multiple sclerosis. V usage is TRBV20-1 and J usage is TRBJ1-2; no clear D. The sample was blood. For the CDR3, the DNA is TGCAGTGTCACGCGGGCCCTCGAGGATCTTGGCTACACCTTC. Translating it yields CSVTRALEDLGYTF.